This T cell receptor (beta chain) is from a study of vaccination effects on CD4 cells after COVID-19. Study overall: Participants were given two doses of BNT162b2 or mRNA-1273 vaccine.

With respect to this clone: What it binds is not known.

V was cut by 0 bases and J by 0 bases, with 5 bases left in between. CDR1 SGHRS and CDR2 YFSETQ come from the germline V gene. This CDR3 is built from 14 residues. The table came from immunoSEQ multiplex PCR; TCRdb's copy has only in-frame clones and leaves some out. The table lists 45,000 or so clones, roughly 80% of them singletons, with roughly 8.7% in the top ten. Investigators separated out CD4+ T cells once 9 to 11 days of culture had passed. This person's SARS-CoV-2 infection, confirmed by PCR, occurred between March and December 2020. The chain employs TRBV5-1 and TRBJ2-3, with unresolved D. The clonotype originates from a human donor who had a prior SARS-CoV-2 infection. The material sequenced was CD4+ T cells from PBMCs cultured without peptide, taken before COVID-19 vaccination. The CDR3 coding sequence is TGCGCCAGCAGCTTGGGACATAGCACAGATACGCAGTATTTT. Residues: CASSLGHSTDTQYF.